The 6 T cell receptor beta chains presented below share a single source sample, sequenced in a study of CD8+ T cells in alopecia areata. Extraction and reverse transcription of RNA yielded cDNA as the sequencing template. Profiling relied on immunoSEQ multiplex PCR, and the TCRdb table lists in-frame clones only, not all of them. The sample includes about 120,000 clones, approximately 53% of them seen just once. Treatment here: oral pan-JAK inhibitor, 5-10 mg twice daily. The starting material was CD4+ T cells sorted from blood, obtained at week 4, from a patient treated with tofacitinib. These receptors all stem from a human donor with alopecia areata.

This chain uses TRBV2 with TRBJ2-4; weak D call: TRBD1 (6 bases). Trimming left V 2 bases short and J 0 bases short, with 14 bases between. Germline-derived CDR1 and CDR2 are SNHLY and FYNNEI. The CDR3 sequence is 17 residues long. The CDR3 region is CASSELIGGLAKNIQYF. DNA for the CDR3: TGTGCCAGCAGTGAATTAATTGGGGGCTTAGCCAAAAACATTCAGTACTTC.

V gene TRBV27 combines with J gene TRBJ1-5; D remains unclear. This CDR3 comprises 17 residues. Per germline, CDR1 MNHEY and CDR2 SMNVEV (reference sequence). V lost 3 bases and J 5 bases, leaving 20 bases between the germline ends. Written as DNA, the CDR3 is TGTGCCAGCAGTTTCCCCGTGTTGCGCGTGGAGGATCAGCCCCAGCATTTT. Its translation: CASSFPVLRVEDQPQHF.

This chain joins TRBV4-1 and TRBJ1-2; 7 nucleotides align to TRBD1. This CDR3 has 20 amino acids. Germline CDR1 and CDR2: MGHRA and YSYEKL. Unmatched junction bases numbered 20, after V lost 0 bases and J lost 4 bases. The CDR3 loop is CASSQDQVMIRSGTAYGYTF. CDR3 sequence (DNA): TGCGCCAGCAGCCAAGATCAAGTCATGATACGATCCGGGACAGCCTATGGCTACACCTTC.

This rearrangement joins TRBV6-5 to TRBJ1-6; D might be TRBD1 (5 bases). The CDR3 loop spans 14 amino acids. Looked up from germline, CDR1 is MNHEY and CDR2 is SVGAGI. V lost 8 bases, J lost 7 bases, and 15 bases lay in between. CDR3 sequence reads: CASYGIGDNSPLHF. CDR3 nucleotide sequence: TGTGCCAGCTATGGTATAGGGGACAATTCACCCCTCCACTTT.

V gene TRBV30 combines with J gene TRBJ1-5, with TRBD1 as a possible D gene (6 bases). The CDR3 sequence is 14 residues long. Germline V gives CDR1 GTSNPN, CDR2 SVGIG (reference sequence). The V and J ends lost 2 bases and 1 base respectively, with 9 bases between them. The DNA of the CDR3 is TGTGCCTGGAGTCAGGGGTCCAGCAATCAGCCCCAGCATTTT. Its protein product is CAWSQGSSNQPQHF.

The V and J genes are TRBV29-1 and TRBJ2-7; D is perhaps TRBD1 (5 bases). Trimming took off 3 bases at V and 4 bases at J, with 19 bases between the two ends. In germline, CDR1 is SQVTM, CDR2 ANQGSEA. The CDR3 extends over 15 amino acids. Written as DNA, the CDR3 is TGCAGCGTTGAGGGGCAGGGTAACTTTGTATACGAGCAGTACTTC. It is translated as CSVEGQGNFVYEQYF.